The 6 T cell receptor beta chains below all came from one sample that was sequenced in a study of CD8 T cells in Susac syndrome. RNA, at about 0.45 to 1 ug, was reverse transcribed with random hexamers. One entry per CDR3 protein results from TCRdb running MiXCR on the immunoSEQ multiplex PCR reads. The sample yields roughly 110,000 distinct CDR3 sequences, less than 95% seen once. The sample taken for sequencing was CD8+ T cells from PBMCs. The receptors stem from a human donor in good health.

The V and J genes are TRBV25-1 and TRBJ2-7; D gene ambiguous. The CDR3 spans 12 residues. Trimming cost V 0 bases and J 3 bases, with 3 bases left between them. Germline V gene sequence: CDR1 MGHDK, CDR2 SYGVNS. CDR3 amino acids: CASSEYFYEQYF. DNA for the CDR3: TGTGCCAGCAGTGAATATTTCTACGAGCAGTACTTC.

This clonotype was seen a handful of times. This chain uses TRBV7-2 with TRBJ2-3; D is possibly TRBD2 (6 bases). V was trimmed by 5 bases and J by 4 bases, leaving 16 bases between them. The germline gives CDR1 SGHTA, CDR2 FQGNSA. The CDR3 covers 15 residues. The CDR3 protein is CASSPHGGGADTQYF. Written as DNA, the CDR3 is TGTGCCAGCAGCCCGCACGGGGGAGGCGCAGATACGCAGTATTTT.

The rearrangement joins TRBV7-9 to TRBJ1-2, with a weak D call TRBD1 (6 bases). Trimming pared 4 bases from V and 8 bases from J, leaving 11 bases between. The V gene's germline CDR1 is SEHNR and CDR2 FQNEAQ (reference sequence). The CDR3 consists of 12 residues. The CDR3 region has the DNA TGTGCCAGCAGCTCCGGGACAAAAGGCTACACCTTC. This sequence encodes CASSSGTKGYTF.

This clonotype was seen a single time. This chain connects TRBV7-2 to TRBJ2-1, with TRBD2 as a possible D gene (6 bases). This CDR3 comprises 15 residues. Germline CDR1 reads SGHTA; CDR2 reads FQGNSA. Trimming took off 5 bases at V and 4 bases at J, with 15 bases between the two ends. The CDR3 sequence is CASSASGTGYNEQFF. The CDR3 coding sequence is TGTGCCAGCAGCGCCTCCGGGACTGGTTACAATGAGCAGTTCTTC.

As concerns this clonotype: At one end the junction does not follow the germline gene, possibly because of a read error. This chain connects TRBV4-2 to TRBJ1-1, with no clear D. Germline-derived CDR1 and CDR2 are LGHNA and YNFKEQ. This CDR3 comprises 12 residues. The CDR3, as DNA: TGTGCCAGCAGCCAAGATAACATTGAAGCTTTCTTT. This sequence encodes CASSQDNIEAFF.

This chain connects TRBV4-1 to TRBJ2-6, with D possibly TRBD1 on 5 matching bases. This CDR3 is 19 amino acids long. The V gene's germline CDR1 is MGHRA and CDR2 YSYEKL. Trimming took off 3 bases at V and 4 bases at J, with 22 bases between the two ends. The CDR3 DNA reads as TGCGCCAGCAGCCAGCCGACAGCGAGCAGAAGGAGAGGGGCCAACGTCCTGACTTTC. Translating gives CASSQPTASRRRGANVLTF.